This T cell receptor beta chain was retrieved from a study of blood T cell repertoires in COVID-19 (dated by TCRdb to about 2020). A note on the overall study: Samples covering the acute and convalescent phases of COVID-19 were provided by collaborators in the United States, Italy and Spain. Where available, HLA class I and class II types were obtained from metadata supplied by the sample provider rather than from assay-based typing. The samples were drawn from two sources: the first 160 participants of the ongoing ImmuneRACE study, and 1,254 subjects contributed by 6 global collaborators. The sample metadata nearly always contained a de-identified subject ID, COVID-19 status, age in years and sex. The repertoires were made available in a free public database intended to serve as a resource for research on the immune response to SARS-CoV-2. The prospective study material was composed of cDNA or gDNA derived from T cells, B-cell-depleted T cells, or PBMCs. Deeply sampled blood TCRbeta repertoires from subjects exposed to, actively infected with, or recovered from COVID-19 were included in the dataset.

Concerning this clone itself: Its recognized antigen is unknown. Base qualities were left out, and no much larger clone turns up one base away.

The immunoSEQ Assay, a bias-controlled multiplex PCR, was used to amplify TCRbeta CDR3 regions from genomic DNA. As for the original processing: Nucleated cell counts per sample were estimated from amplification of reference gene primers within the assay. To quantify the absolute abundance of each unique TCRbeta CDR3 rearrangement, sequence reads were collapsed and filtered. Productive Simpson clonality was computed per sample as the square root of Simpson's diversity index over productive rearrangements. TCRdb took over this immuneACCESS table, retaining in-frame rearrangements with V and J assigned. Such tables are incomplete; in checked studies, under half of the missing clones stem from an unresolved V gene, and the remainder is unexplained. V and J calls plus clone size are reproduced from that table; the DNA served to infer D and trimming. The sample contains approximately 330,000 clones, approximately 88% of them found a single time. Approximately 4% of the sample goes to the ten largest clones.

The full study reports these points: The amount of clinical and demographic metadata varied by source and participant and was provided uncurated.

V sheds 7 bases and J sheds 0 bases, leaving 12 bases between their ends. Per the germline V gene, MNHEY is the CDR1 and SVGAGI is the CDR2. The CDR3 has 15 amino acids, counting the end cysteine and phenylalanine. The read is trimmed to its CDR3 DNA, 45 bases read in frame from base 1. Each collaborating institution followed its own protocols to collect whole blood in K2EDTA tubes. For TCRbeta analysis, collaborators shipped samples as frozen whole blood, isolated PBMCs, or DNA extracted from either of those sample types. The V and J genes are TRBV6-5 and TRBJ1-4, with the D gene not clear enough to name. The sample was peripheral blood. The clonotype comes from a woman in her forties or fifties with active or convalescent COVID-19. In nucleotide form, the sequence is TGTGCCAGCATGAGGAAGGCCTCAACTAATGAAAAACTGTTTTTT. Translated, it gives CASMRKASTNEKLFF.